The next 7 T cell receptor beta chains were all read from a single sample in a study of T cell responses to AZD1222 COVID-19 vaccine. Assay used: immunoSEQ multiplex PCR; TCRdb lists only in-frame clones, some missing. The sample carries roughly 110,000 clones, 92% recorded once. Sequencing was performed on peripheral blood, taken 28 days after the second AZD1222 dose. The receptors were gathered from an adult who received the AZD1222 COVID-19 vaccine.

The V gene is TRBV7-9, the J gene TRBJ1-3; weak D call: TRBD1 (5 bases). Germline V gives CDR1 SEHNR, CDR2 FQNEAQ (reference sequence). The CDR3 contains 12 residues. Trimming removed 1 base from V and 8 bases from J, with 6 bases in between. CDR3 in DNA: TGTGCCAGCAGCTTAGTAGGGGACACCATATATTTT. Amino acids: CASSLVGDTIYF. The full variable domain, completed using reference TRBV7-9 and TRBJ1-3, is DTGVSQNPRHKITKRGQNVTFRCDPISEHNRLYWYRQTLGQGPEFLTYFQNEAQLEKSRLLSDRFSAERPKGSFSTLEIQRTEQGDSAMYLCASSLVGDTIYFGEGSWLTVV.

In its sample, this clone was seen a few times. The CDR3 protein is CASSPRRSHSYNEQFF. The CDR3 DNA is TGTGCCAGCAGCCCCCGACGAAGTCACTCCTACAATGAGCAGTTCTTC. The chain combines TRBV7-2 with TRBJ2-1; no clear D gene. V was pared by 5 bases and J by 0 bases, with 14 bases between. Per germline, CDR1 SGHTA and CDR2 FQGNSA. The CDR3 has 16 amino acids.

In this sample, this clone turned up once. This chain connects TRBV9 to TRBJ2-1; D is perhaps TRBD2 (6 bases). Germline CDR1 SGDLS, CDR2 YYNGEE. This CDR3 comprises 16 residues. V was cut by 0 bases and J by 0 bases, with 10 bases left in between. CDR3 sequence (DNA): TGTGCCAGCAGCGTAGGCGCGGGGAGCTCCTACAATGAGCAGTTCTTC. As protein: CASSVGAGSSYNEQFF.

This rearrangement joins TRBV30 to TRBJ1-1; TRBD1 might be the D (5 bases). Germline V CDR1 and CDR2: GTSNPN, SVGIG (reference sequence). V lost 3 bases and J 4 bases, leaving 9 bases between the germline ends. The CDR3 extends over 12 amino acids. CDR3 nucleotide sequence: TGTGCCTGGAGCATGCAGGGCACTGAAGCTTTCTTT. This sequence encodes CAWSMQGTEAFF.

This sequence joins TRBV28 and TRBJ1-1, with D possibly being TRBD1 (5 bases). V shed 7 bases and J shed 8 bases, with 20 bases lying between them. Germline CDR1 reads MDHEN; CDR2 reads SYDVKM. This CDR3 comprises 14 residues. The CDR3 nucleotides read TGTGCCAGCAAGTTCCGGGCTAGGGAGGGGGAAGCTTTCTTT. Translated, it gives CASKFRAREGEAFF. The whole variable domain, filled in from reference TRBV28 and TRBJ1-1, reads DVKVTQSSRYLVKRTGEKVFLECVQDMDHENMFWYRQDPGLGLRLIYFSYDVKMKEKGDIPEGYSVSREKKERFSLILESASTNQTSMYLCASKFRAREGEAFFGQGTRLTVV.

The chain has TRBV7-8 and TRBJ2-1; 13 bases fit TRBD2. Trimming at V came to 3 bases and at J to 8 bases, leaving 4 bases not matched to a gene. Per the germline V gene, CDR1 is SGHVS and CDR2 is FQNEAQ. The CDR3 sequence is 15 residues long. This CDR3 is CASSFTSGRAHEQFF. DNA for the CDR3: TGTGCCAGCAGCTTCACTAGCGGGAGGGCACATGAGCAGTTCTTC. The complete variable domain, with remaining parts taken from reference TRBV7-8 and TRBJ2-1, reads GAGVSQSPRYKVAKRGQDVALRCDPISGHVSLFWYQQALGQGPEFLTYFQNEAQLDKSGLPSDRFFAERPEGSVSTLKIQRTQQEDSAVYLCASSFTSGRAHEQFFGPGTRLTVL.

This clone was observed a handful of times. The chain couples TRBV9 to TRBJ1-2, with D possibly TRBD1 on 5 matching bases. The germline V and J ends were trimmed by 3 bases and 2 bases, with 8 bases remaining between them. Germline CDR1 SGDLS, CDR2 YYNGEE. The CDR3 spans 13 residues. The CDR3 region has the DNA TGTGCCAGCAGCGCCAGACAGAACTATGGCTACACCTTC. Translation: CASSARQNYGYTF.